One and the same sample provided the 23 T cell receptor beta chains below, sequenced in a study. TCRdb reprocessed the RT-PCR reads via MiXCR and lists one record per CDR3 protein. The sample includes around 700,000 distinct CDR3 sequences, approximately 15% of them seen just once. Material for sequencing was memory CD4+ T cells from blood. All receptors come from a female donor in good health, serving as a healthy control.

This clonotype was found many times. This chain connects TRBV4-3 to TRBJ2-7; 7 nucleotides align to TRBD1. This CDR3 has 14 amino acids. The ends lost 5 bases at V and 6 bases at J; junction bases unmatched: 10. Germline-derived CDR1 and CDR2 are LGHNA and YSLEER. The CDR3 nucleotides read TGCGCCAGCAGCGGATACTTACAGGGGTCCGAGCAGTACTTC. This gives the protein CASSGYLQGSEQYF.

This clonotype was observed at least ten times. V is TRBV9 and J is TRBJ2-1, with D tentatively TRBD1 (5 bases). The V and J ends lost 1 base and 6 bases respectively, with 14 bases between them. CDR1 is SGDLS, CDR2 YYNGEE, per germline. The CDR3 has 15 amino acids. CDR3 in amino acids: CASSVQGIQGNEQFF. For the CDR3, the DNA is TGTGCCAGCAGCGTACAGGGTATTCAGGGCAATGAGCAGTTCTTC.

This clonotype has a handful of counts. The V gene is TRBV6-2 or TRBV6-3, the J gene TRBJ1-5; D gene uncertain. Between the trimmed V and J ends, which lost 2 bases and 2 bases, there was a span of 10 bases. The CDR3 is 15 amino acids. Germline lookup yields CDR1 MNHEY and CDR2 SVGEGT. This chain's CDR3 is CASSYEEVGNQPQHF. In DNA, the CDR3 is TGTGCCAGCAGTTACGAGGAGGTCGGCAATCAGCCCCAGCATTTT.

The rearrangement links TRBV4-1 to TRBJ1-1, with 8 bases matching TRBD1. Germline V lookup: CDR1 MGHRA, CDR2 YSYEKL. J lost 0 bases, V lost 3 bases, and 6 bases had no gene match. The CDR3 sequence is 16 residues long. The CDR3 DNA reads as TGCGCCAGCAGCCACAGGGGGCTAAACCTGAACACTGAAGCTTTCTTT. This codes for CASSHRGLNLNTEAFF.

This clonotype was recorded a few times. The chain links TRBV10-3 to TRBJ2-6, with D unclear. Germline assignment: CDR1 ENHRY and CDR2 SYGVKD. The V gene lost 6 bases and the J gene lost 0 bases, with 9 bases spanning the gap. The CDR3 has 15 amino acids. The DNA for the CDR3 is TGTGCCATCAGCGGTACGTCCTCTGGGGCCAACGTCCTGACTTTC. It yields the protein CAISGTSSGANVLTF.

This clonotype was seen ten or more times. The rearrangement links TRBV29-1 to TRBJ2-2, with no clear D. V lost 7 bases and J 6 bases, leaving 12 bases between the germline ends. Germline loops: CDR1 SQVTM, CDR2 ANQGSEA. The CDR3 has 12 residues. DNA of the CDR3: TGCAGCGCCCCGCGGCCCTCCGGGGAGCTGTTTTTT. It yields the protein CSAPRPSGELFF.

There are a few counts of this clonotype. This chain links TRBV12-3 or TRBV12-4 with TRBJ2-3; D is perhaps TRBD2 (7 bases). This CDR3 spans 15 amino acids. V lost 10 bases and J lost 4, with 21 bases in between. This CDR3 reads CATGGGAGVADTQYF. The CDR3 nucleotides read TGTGCCACCGGGGGCGGGGCGGGAGTTGCAGATACGCAGTATTTT.

This clonotype was observed many times. This chain joins TRBV7-2 and TRBJ2-5; the D is unclear. The CDR3 runs to 14 residues. Germline V gene data show CDR1 as SGHTA and CDR2 as FQGNSA. V dropped 2 bases and J dropped 7 bases, with 14 bases sitting between them. CDR3 coding DNA: TGTGCCAGCAGCTTAAGTAGGCCCGAAGGGACCCAGTACTTC. Translating it yields CASSLSRPEGTQYF.

This clonotype was counted ten times or more. This chain uses TRBV7-2 with TRBJ2-5; D gene uncertain. Per the germline V gene, CDR1 is SGHTA and CDR2 is FQGNSA. The V end was cut by 2 bases, the J end by 2 bases, with 6 bases between. The CDR3 has 13 residues. The CDR3 region is CASSLFGQETQYF. DNA for the CDR3: TGTGCCAGCAGCTTATTCGGTCAAGAGACCCAGTACTTC.

In its sample, this clonotype was seen a few times. V and J are TRBV5-1 and TRBJ2-3; D remains ambiguous. This CDR3 spans 16 amino acids. The germline V gene encodes CDR1 SGHRS and CDR2 YFSETQ. Trimming shortened V by 0 bases and J by 2 bases, and 13 bases separated the two germline ends. The CDR3 is CASSLVVQPLTDTQYF. The DNA of the CDR3 is TGCGCCAGCAGCTTGGTTGTTCAACCCCTCACAGATACGCAGTATTTT. Combining the CDR3 with reference TRBV5-1 and TRBJ2-3 gives the whole variable domain KAGVTQTPRYLIKTRGQQVTLSCSPISGHRSVSWYQQTPGQGLQFLFEYFSETQRNKGNFPGRFSGRQFSNSRSEMNVSTLELGDSALYLCASSLVVQPLTDTQYFGPGTRLTVL.

There are many counts of this clonotype. The rearrangement uses TRBV12-3 or TRBV12-4 and TRBJ1-4, with D uncertain. This CDR3 is built from 13 residues. V lost 6 bases, J lost 8 bases, and 13 bases lay in between. The CDR3 region is CASSPESLEKLFF. CDR3 coding DNA: TGTGCCAGCAGCCCTGAATCCTTGGAAAAACTGTTTTTT.

V and J are TRBV19 and TRBJ1-5; tentatively, D is TRBD1 (6 bases). Trimming left V 4 bases short and J 2 bases short, with 12 bases between. This CDR3 spans 15 amino acids. From germline, CDR1 is LNHDA and CDR2 SQIVND (reference sequence). CDR3 nucleotides: TGTGCCAGTAGTAAGCCAAGGGGGGGCAATCAGCCCCAGCATTTT. Translated, it gives CASSKPRGGNQPQHF.

This clonotype was recorded a few times. V is TRBV7-6 and J is TRBJ2-7; 9 nucleotides align to TRBD1. The CDR3 consists of 15 residues. The J segment lost 0 bases and the V segment lost 5 bases, leaving 5 bases of the junction unmatched. The germline gives CDR1 SGHVS, CDR2 FNYEAQ. The CDR3 DNA reads as TGTGCCAGCAGCCAAACAGGGGGCCGCTCCTACGAGCAGTACTTC. Translated: CASSQTGGRSYEQYF.

The rearrangement links TRBV20-1 to TRBJ2-1; tentative D call: TRBD1 (6 bases). The length of the CDR3 is 14 residues. The ends were cut back, 3 bases at V and 6 bases at J, with 15 bases in the middle. Germline V gives CDR1 DFQATT, CDR2 SNEGSKA (reference sequence). The CDR3 loop is CSASSGTFPNEQFF. As DNA, the CDR3 is TGCAGTGCTAGCTCCGGGACATTCCCCAATGAGCAGTTCTTC.

The chain is built from TRBV5-1 and TRBJ1-1; 9 nucleotides agree with TRBD1. Looked up from germline, CDR1 is SGHRS and CDR2 is YFSETQ. CDR3 length: 15 amino acids. Trimming cost V 5 bases and J 5 bases; bases outside gene matches: 10. The CDR3 DNA reads as TGCGCCAGCAGGTTGACAGGGGGAGTAAGGACTGAAGCTTTCTTT. Amino acids: CASRLTGGVRTEAFF.

This clonotype has a count of ten or more. The V gene is TRBV29-1, the J gene TRBJ2-3; 7 bases align to TRBD2. Germline trimming cut 4 bases from V and 8 bases from J; bases unmatched to any gene: 12. The length of the CDR3 is 14 residues. Per germline, CDR1 SQVTM and CDR2 ANQGSEA. The CDR3 protein is CSVVSGTTGLTQYF. DNA for the CDR3: TGCAGCGTTGTTTCCGGGACTACTGGCCTTACGCAGTATTTT.

This clonotype was counted many times. The chain carries TRBV15 and TRBJ2-7; D gene ambiguous. The CDR3 has 12 amino acids. Germline values: CDR1 LNHNV, CDR2 YYDKDF (reference sequence). V was shortened by 0 bases and J by 4 bases, with 4 bases between the two germline ends. CDR3 nucleotide sequence: TGTGCCACCAGCAGAGATGGGTACGAGCAGTACTTC. Protein: CATSRDGYEQYF. The variable domain in full, with the rest retrieved from reference TRBV15 and TRBJ2-7, is DAMVIQNPRYQVTQFGKPVTLSCSQTLNHNVMYWYQQKSSQAPKLLFHYYDKDFNNEADTPDNFQSRRPNTSFCFLDIRSPGLGDTAMYLCATSRDGYEQYFGPGTRLTVT.

This clonotype was detected only a few times. DNA of the CDR3: TGTGCCAGCAGTCGGACTAGCGGGGGACCAGATACGCAGTATTTT. Translating it yields CASSRTSGGPDTQYF. The J gene is TRBJ2-3, the V gene TRBV7-8; 13 bases fit TRBD2. Germline CDR1 reads SGHVS; CDR2 reads FQNEAQ. J was trimmed by 4 bases and V by 6 bases; bases with no gene match: 4. The CDR3 runs 15 residues.

This clonotype came up many times. This chain connects TRBV5-1 to TRBJ2-7; D uncertain. Per the germline V gene, CDR1 is SGHRS and CDR2 is YFSETQ. The CDR3 runs 13 residues. V was shortened by 0 bases and J by 5 bases, with 9 bases between the two germline ends. CDR3: CASSLVGSHEQYF. The CDR3 nucleotides read TGCGCCAGCAGCTTGGTGGGGTCCCACGAGCAGTACTTC.

V gene TRBV4-1 combines with J gene TRBJ1-2; D not certain. Looked up from germline, CDR1 is MGHRA and CDR2 is YSYEKL. CDR3 size: 16 residues. The V end lost 0 bases, the J end lost 0 bases, and 11 bases lay between the germline ends. Here the CDR3 reads CASSQEGRLPNYGYTF. The CDR3 nucleotides read TGCGCCAGCAGCCAAGAAGGCAGGTTACCTAACTATGGCTACACCTTC.

This clonotype was observed a few times. This chain uses TRBV6-2 or TRBV6-3 with TRBJ2-7, with TRBD2 matching over 7 bases. The germline CDR1 and CDR2 sequences are MNHEY and SVGEGT. V trimming: 4 bases; J trimming: 1 base; junction bases outside the gene matches: 4. The CDR3 contains 14 residues. In nucleotides, the CDR3 is TGTGCCAGCAGTTCCTATAGCGGGTCCTACGAGCAGTACTTC. It codes for CASSSYSGSYEQYF.

V is TRBV9 and J is TRBJ2-5, with TRBD2 matching 10 bases. The germline gives CDR1 SGDLS, CDR2 YYNGEE. This CDR3 spans 15 amino acids. V lost 0 bases and J lost 4; bases outside the gene matches: 3. CDR3 loop: CASSVDLAGVETQYF. CDR3 sequence (DNA): TGTGCCAGCAGCGTAGACCTAGCGGGAGTAGAGACCCAGTACTTC.

The table lists this clonotype with a few counts. V is TRBV11-3 and J is TRBJ2-1, with TRBD1 matching 9 bases. Germline V gene sequence: CDR1 SGHNT, CDR2 YENEEA. CDR3 length: 16 residues. After removal of 1 base from V and 4 bases from J, the junction contained 5 bases not matched to a gene. CDR3 region: CASSLAGTGSYNEQFF. The CDR3 DNA follows: TGTGCCAGCAGCTTAGCCGGGACAGGGTCGTACAATGAGCAGTTCTTC.